This T cell receptor (beta chain) is from a study of blood T cell repertoires in COVID-19. Study information: Collection of acute and convalescent COVID-19 samples took place in the United States, Italy and Spain. The cDNA or gDNA used as material had been derived from T cells, B-cell-depleted T cells, or PBMCs.

CDR3 size: 12 residues. V shed 5 bases and J 14 bases; nucleotides not matched to a gene: 9. Germline V gene data show CDR1 as MNHEY and CDR2 as SVGAGI. The repertoire was sequenced with immunoSEQ multiplex PCR; TCRdb's copy has only in-frame clones and lacks some. The sample gives about 250,000 clones, 70% to 90% of which show up once; about 4.3% is in the top ten. This sequence was found in a woman aged 30 to 39 who had recovered from COVID-19. Sequenced input: PBMCs or T cells enriched from blood (not recorded which). The chain uses TRBV6-5 and TRBJ1-2; 9 positions match TRBD1. As DNA, the CDR3 is TGTGCCAGCAGTAATACAAGGGACAGGGAGACCTTC. This sequence encodes CASSNTRDRETF.